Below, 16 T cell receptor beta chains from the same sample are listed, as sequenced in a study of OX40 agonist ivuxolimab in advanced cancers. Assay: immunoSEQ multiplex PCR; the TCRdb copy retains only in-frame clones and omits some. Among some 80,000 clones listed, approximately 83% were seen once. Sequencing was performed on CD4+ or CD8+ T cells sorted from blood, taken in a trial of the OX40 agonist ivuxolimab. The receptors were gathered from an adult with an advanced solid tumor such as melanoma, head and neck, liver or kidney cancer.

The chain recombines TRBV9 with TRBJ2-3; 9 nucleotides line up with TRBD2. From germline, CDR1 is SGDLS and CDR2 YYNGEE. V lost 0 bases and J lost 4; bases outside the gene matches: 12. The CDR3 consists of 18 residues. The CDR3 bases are TGTGCCAGCAGCGTAGGAGTGAGAGCGGGGGGCCCCTCAGATACGCAGTATTTT. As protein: CASSVGVRAGGPSDTQYF.

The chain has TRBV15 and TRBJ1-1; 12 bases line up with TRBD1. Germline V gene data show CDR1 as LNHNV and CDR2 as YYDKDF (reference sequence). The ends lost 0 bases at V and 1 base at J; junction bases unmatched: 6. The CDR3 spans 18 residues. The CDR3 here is CATSRDRGQGASNTEAFF. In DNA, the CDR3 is TGTGCCACCAGCAGAGATCGGGGACAGGGGGCATCGAACACTGAAGCTTTCTTT.

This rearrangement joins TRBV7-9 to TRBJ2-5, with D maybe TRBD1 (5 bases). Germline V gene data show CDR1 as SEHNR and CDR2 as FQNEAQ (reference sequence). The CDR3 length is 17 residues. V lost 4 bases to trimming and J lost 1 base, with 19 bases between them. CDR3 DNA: TGTGCCAGCAGCTCCTGGATTGGGTCAAGGGGCCAAGAGACCCAGTACTTC. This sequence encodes CASSSWIGSRGQETQYF.

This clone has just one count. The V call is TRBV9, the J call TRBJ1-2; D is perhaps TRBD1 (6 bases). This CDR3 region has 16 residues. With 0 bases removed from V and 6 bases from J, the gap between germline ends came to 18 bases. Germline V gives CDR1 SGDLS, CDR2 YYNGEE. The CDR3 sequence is CASSVGGSRGSDGYTF. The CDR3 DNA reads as TGTGCCAGCAGCGTAGGGGGGTCCAGGGGTAGTGATGGCTACACCTTC.

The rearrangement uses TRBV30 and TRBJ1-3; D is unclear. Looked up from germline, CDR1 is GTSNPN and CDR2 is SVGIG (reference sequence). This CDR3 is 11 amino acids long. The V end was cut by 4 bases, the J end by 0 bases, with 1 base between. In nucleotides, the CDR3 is TGTGCCTGGATCTCTGGAAACACCATATATTTT. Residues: CAWISGNTIYF.

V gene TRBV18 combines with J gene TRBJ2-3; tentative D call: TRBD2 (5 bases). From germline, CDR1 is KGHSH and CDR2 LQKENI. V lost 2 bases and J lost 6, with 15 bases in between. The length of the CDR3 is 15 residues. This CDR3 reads CASSPLLSGGDTQYF. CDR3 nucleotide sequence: TGTGCCAGCTCACCATTACTGTCGGGCGGGGATACGCAGTATTTT.

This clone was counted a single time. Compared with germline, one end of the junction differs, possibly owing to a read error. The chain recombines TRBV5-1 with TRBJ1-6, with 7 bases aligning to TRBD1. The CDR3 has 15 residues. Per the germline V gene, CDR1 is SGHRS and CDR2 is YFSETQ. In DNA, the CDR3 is TGTGCCAGCAGCTCGATGGGACAGAATCATTCACCCCTCCACTTT. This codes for CASSSMGQNHSPLHF.

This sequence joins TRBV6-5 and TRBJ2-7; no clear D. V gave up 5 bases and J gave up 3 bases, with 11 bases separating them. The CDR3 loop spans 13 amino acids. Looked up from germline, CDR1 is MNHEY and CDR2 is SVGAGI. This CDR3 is CASSAGTNYEQYF. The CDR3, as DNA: TGTGCCAGCAGTGCAGGCACCAACTACGAGCAGTACTTC.

Here the CDR3 DNA reads TGTGCCAGCAGCTTCCGTTTGATGGTGCAGTACTTC. This sequence encodes CASSFRLMVQYF. The chain combines TRBV7-9 with TRBJ2-7; D call uncertain. Germline loops: CDR1 SEHNR, CDR2 FQNEAQ (reference sequence). The ends were cut back, 3 bases at V and 9 bases at J, with 12 bases in the middle. This CDR3 comprises 12 residues.

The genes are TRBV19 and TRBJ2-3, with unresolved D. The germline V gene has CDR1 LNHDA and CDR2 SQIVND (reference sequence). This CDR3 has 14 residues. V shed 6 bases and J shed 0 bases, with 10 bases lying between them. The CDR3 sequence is CASRGSSSTDTQYF. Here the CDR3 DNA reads TGTGCCAGTAGGGGCAGCTCTAGCACAGATACGCAGTATTTT.

The CDR3 region is CASSESRGTNFYEQYF. CDR3 nucleotides: TGCGCCAGCAGTGAGTCAAGGGGGACTAACTTCTACGAGCAGTACTTC. The chain carries TRBV10-2 and TRBJ2-7, with a weak D call TRBD2 (7 bases). V was trimmed by 0 bases and J by 3 bases, leaving 15 bases between them. This CDR3 region has 16 residues. The germline V gene has CDR1 WSHSY and CDR2 SAAADI.

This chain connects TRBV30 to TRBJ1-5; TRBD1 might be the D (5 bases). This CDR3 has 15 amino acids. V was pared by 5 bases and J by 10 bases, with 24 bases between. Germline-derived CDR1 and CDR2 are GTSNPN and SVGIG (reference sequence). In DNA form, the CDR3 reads TGTGCCTGGGGAAGGGGCGGAGCGCCCCTCGATCCCCAGCATTTT. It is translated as CAWGRGGAPLDPQHF.

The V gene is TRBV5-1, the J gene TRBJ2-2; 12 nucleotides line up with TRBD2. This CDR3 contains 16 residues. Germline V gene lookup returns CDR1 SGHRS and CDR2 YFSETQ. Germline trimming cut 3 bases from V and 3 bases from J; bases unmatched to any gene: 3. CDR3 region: CASSSPSGGDTGELFF. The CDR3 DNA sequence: TGCGCCAGCAGCTCGCCTAGCGGGGGGGACACCGGGGAGCTGTTTTTT.

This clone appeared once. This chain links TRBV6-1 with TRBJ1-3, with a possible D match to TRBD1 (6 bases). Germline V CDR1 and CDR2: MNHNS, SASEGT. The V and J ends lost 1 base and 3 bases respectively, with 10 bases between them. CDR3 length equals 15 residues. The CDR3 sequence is CASSEGLQGGNTIYF. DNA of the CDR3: TGTGCCAGCAGTGAAGGGCTACAGGGTGGAAACACCATATATTTT.

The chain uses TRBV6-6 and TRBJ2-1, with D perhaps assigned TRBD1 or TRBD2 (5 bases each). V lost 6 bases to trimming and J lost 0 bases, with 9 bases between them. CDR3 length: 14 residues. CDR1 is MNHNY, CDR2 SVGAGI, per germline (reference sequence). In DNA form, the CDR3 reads TGTGCCAGCAGCGACGGGACCTCCTACAATGAGCAGTTCTTC. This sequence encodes CASSDGTSYNEQFF.

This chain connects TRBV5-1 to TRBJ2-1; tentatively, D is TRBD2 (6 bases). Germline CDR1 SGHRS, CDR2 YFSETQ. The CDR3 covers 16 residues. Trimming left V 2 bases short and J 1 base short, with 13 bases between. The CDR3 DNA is TGCGCCAGCAGCTTACGAGACGGGGGTTCCTACAATGAGCAGTTCTTC. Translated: CASSLRDGGSYNEQFF.